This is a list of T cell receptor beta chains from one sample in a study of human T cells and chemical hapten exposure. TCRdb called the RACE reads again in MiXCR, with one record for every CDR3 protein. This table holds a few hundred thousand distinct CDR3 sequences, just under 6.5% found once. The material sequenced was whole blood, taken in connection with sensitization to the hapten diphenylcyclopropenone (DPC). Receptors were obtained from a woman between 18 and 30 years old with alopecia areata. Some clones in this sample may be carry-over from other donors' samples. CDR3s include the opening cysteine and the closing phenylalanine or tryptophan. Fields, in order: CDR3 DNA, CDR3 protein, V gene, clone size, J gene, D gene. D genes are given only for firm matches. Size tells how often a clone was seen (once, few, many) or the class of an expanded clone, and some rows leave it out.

DNA: TGTGCCAGCAGCCCATACGGGGTTTCCTACGAGCAGTACTTC
CDR3: CASSPYGVSYEQYF
V: TRBV14
size: many
J: TRBJ2-7
D: NA

DNA: TGCAGCGTTGAGTCTATGGTCCCCGCACACTATGGCTACACCTTC
CDR3: CSVESMVPAHYGYTF
V: TRBV29-1
size: many
J: TRBJ1-2
D: NA

DNA: TGTGCCAGCAGCTTATGGGCTAGCGGGGGGGTGACAGATACGCAGTATTTT
CDR3: CASSLWASGGVTDTQYF
V: TRBV7-2
size: few
J: TRBJ2-3
D: TRBD2

DNA: TGCGCCAGCAGCTCTACAGGGGGATGGGAGCAGTACTTC
CDR3: CASSSTGGWEQYF
V: TRBV5-1
size: NA
J: TRBJ2-7
D: TRBD1

DNA: TGTGCCAGCAGCTTAGTGGTTCGGGTAGGGAACAATGAGCAGTTCTTC
CDR3: CASSLVVRVGNNEQFF
V: TRBV7-6
size: NA
J: TRBJ2-1
D: NA

DNA: TGTGCCAGCAGTGACAGTGGGACCGGAGGACAGCCCCAGCATTTT
CDR3: CASSDSGTGGQPQHF
V: TRBV2
size: NA
J: TRBJ1-5
D: NA

DNA: TGCGCCAGCAGCCTGGCCCCCCGGGCTAGCGGGGGGGCTGCGGATACGCAGTATTTT
CDR3: CASSLAPRASGGAADTQYF
V: TRBV4-1
size: few
J: TRBJ2-3
D: TRBD2

DNA: TGTGCCAGCAGTGCGGGACAGAACACCGGGGAGCTGTTTTTT
CDR3: CASSAGQNTGELFF
V: TRBV12-3/TRBV12-4
size: NA
J: TRBJ2-2
D: NA

DNA: TGCAGTGCTAGTAACAGGGGAGACGGTGAAAAACTGTTTTTT
CDR3: CSASNRGDGEKLFF
V: TRBV20-1
size: many
J: TRBJ1-4
D: TRBD1

DNA: TGTGCCAGCAGCTTTATGGATAACGGCCGGCAATCCTACGAGCAGTACTTC
CDR3: CASSFMDNGRQSYEQYF
V: TRBV5-6
size: few
J: TRBJ2-7
D: NA

DNA: TGTGCCAGCAGTGAGGTTAGCTCTGGGGCCAACGTCCTGACTTTC
CDR3: CASSEVSSGANVLTF
V: TRBV27
size: NA
J: TRBJ2-6
D: NA

DNA: TGTGCCAGTCGACCAGACAGGGTTGTGTCGGGCGAGCAGTACTTC
CDR3: CASRPDRVVSGEQYF
V: TRBV6-5
size: many
J: TRBJ2-7
D: TRBD1

DNA: TGTGCCACCGGGACTAGCGTACCCACAGATACGCAGTATTTT
CDR3: CATGTSVPTDTQYF
V: TRBV10-3
size: few
J: TRBJ2-3
D: TRBD2

DNA: TGTGCCAGCAGCTTAATCGGACAGGGGGTTTCGGTGAACACTGAAGCTTTCTTT
CDR3: CASSLIGQGVSVNTEAFF
V: TRBV7-2
size: many
J: TRBJ1-1
D: TRBD1

DNA: TGTGCCAGCAGCCAAGCCAGGGGTCCCAACAAGTTCTTC
CDR3: CASSQARGPNKFF
V: TRBV3-1
size: NA
J: TRBJ2-1
D: NA

DNA: TGCAGTGCTAGTAGCAGCAAAACCGGGACAGTCTCCTACGAGCAGTACTTC
CDR3: CSASSSKTGTVSYEQYF
V: TRBV20-1
size: NA
J: TRBJ2-7
D: TRBD1

DNA: TGTGCCAGCAGTTTAGGGACAGGCGATACGCAGTATTTT
CDR3: CASSLGTGDTQYF
V: TRBV27
size: many
J: TRBJ2-3
D: TRBD1

DNA: TGTGCCATCAGTTCCACGAGCGGGGGGCAGGAGCAGTTCTTC
CDR3: CAISSTSGGQEQFF
V: TRBV10-3
size: many
J: TRBJ2-1
D: TRBD2

DNA: TGTGCCACTCGAGGACTAGCGGTCACAGATACGCAGTATTTT
CDR3: CATRGLAVTDTQYF
V: TRBV3-1
size: few
J: TRBJ2-3
D: TRBD2

DNA: TGCAGTGCTAGAGTCTCCCCGGGGCCAGATACGCAGTATTTT
CDR3: CSARVSPGPDTQYF
V: TRBV20-1
size: NA
J: TRBJ2-3
D: NA

DNA: TGTGCCACTACTCGGGCAGACGAAGCTTTCTTT
CDR3: CATTRADEAFF
V: TRBV6-5
size: NA
J: TRBJ1-1
D: NA

DNA: TGTGCCAGCAGTTTGGGCCTAGGCTACACCTTC
CDR3: CASSLGLGYTF
V: TRBV28
size: many
J: TRBJ1-2
D: NA

DNA: TGTGCCAGCAACCCCAACAGGCCGAGCCGCCGCACAGATACGCAGTATTTT
CDR3: CASNPNRPSRRTDTQYF
V: TRBV7-2
size: NA
J: TRBJ2-3
D: NA

DNA: TGCAGTGCTCCGCCGGCTAGCGGGGGGGCCGGCGCAGATACGCAGTATTTT
CDR3: CSAPPASGGAGADTQYF
V: TRBV20-1
size: few
J: TRBJ2-3
D: TRBD2

DNA: TGTGCCAGCAGAGACAGGGGAGAGACTGAAGCTTTCTTT
CDR3: CASRDRGETEAFF
V: TRBV6-1
size: NA
J: TRBJ1-1
D: TRBD1

DNA: TGTGCCAGCACCCCTCGAAGGGATACGCAGTATTTT
CDR3: CASTPRRDTQYF
V: TRBV12-3/TRBV12-4
size: many
J: TRBJ2-3
D: NA

DNA: TGTGCCAGCAGCCCGAGGGTACGGGGCGGCTATGATACGCAGTATTTT
CDR3: CASSPRVRGGYDTQYF
V: TRBV7-8
size: NA
J: TRBJ2-3
D: NA

DNA: TGTGCCAGCAGTCCGACAGTTTCCTCTGGGGCCAACGTCCTGACTTTC
CDR3: CASSPTVSSGANVLTF
V: TRBV27
size: few
J: TRBJ2-6
D: NA

DNA: TGTGCCAGCAGTCAGACGGGGGACTCTGGGGCCAACGTCCTGACTTTC
CDR3: CASSQTGDSGANVLTF
V: TRBV6-5
size: many
J: TRBJ2-6
D: NA

DNA: TGTGCCAGCAGTTACTCGGGTCTAGGTAGCAATCAGCCCCAGCATTTT
CDR3: CASSYSGLGSNQPQHF
V: TRBV6-6
size: many
J: TRBJ1-5
D: NA